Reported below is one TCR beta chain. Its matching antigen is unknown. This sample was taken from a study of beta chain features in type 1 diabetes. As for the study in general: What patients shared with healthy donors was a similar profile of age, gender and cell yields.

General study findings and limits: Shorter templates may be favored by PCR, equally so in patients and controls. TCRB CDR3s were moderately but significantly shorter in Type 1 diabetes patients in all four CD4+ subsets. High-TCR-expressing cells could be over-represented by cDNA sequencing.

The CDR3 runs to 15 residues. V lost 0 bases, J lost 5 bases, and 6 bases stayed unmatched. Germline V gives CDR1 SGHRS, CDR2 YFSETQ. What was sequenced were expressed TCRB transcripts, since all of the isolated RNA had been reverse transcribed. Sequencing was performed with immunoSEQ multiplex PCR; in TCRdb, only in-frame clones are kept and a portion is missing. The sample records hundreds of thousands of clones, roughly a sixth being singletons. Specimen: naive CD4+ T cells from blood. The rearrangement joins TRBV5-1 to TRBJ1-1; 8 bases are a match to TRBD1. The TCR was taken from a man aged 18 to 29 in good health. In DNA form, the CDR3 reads TGCGCCAGCAGCTTGGCCCGGCGACAGGGGACTGAAGCTTTCTTT. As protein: CASSLARRQGTEAFF.